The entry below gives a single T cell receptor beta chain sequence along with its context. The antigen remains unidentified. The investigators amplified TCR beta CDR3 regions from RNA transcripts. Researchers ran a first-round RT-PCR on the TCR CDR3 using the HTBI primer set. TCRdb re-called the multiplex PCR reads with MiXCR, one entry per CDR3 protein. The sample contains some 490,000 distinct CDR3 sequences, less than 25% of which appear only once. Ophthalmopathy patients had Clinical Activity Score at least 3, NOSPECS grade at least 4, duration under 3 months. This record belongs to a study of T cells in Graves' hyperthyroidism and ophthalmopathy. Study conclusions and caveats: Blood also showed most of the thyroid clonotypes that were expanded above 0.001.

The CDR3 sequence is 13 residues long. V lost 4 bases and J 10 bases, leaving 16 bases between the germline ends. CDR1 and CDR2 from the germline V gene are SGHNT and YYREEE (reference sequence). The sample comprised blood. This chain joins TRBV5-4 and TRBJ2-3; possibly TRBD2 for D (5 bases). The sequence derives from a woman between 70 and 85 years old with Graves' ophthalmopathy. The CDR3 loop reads CASSPHGVGPQYF. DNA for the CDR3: TGTGCCAGCAGCCCCCACGGGGTAGGTCCGCAGTATTTT.